The present entry profiles one T cell receptor (beta chain) with its context. This clone's antigen is unknown. A clone one base away is much larger, so this may be a read error. The study deep-sequenced TCR repertoires of sorted CD4+ and CD8+ blood T cells from severe aplastic anemia patients and healthy subjects. Ficoll-Paque density gradient centrifugation was used to isolate peripheral blood mononuclear cells. CD4+ and CD8+ T cells were sorted by FACS or magnetic beads before DNA extraction. Reading from cysteine to phenylalanine, the CDR3 counts 14 amino acids. The CDR3 DNA has 42 bases and is translated from base 1. TCR beta VDJ combination and CDR3 sequence profiling used genomic DNA as the template. An Illumina HiSeq 2000 was the platform used for TCR repertoire sequencing. The study's processing was this. Repertoires were assessed using TRBV/TRBJ rearrangement plots, CDR3 size and DJ length profiles, and Simpson's diversity index. The most abundant DNA sequence in the deep sequencing data was defined as the immunodominant clone. CDR3 amino acid sequences were screened for sharing across subjects and were compared with published repertoires and the VDJdb database. TCRdb reanalyzed the raw reads on its own, using fastp at Q25 for trimming and MiXCR for clone calling, and kept in-frame beta chains. Rows are unified per CDR3 protein, each entry keeping the most common DNA and genes. The V and J calls and clone size come from TCRdb's table, not from the authors' own analysis. The sample table holds 100,000 to 150,000 distinct CDR3 sequences, of which roughly 40% were seen once. The top ten clones comprise roughly 8.9% of the sample.

The data were taken from a study of CD8+CD57+ T cells in acquired aplastic anemia (dated 2018 in TCRdb). Describing the broader study: On average, sorted CD4+ and CD8+ cells yielded around 3.5 ug of extracted DNA, with a range of about 0.17 to 27.4 ug. An average of approximately 9.8 million reads for CD4+ cells and 11 million to 12 million reads for CD8+ cells was obtained from healthy donor samples.

Summary of the overall study and its limitations: No significant difference in CD8+ Simpson's diversity was found between patients and healthy controls (P=0.060). Although roughly 30 CD8+ CDR3 sequences were shared by patients and controls, these sequences appeared highly expressed in patients and within the immunodominant clones of patients.

The sequence was obtained from a human donor in good health, serving as a control. The receptor chain draws on TRBV12-3 or TRBV12-4 and TRBJ1-1; a stretch of 8 junction bases matches TRBD1. The specimen was sorted CD4+, CD8+, or CD8+CD57+ T cells (not recorded which) from PBMCs. The CDR3 corresponds to CASKPGQVNAEAFF. The DNA reads TGTGCCAGCAAACCGGGACAGGTGAACGCTGAAGCTTTCTTT.